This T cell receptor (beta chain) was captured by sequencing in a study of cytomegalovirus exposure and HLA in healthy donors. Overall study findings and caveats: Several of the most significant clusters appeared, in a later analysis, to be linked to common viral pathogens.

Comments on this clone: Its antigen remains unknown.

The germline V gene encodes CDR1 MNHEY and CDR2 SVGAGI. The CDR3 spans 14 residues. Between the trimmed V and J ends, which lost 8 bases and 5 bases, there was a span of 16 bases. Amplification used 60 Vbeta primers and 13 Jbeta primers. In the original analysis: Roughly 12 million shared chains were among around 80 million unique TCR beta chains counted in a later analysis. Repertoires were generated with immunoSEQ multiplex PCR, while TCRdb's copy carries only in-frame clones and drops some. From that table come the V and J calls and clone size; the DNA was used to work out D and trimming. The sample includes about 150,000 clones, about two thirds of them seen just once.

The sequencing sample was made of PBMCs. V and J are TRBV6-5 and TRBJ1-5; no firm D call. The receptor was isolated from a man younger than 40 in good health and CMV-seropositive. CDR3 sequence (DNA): TGTGCCAGCGGAGAGTTTAGGAGGGATCAGCCCCAGCATTTT. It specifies CASGEFRRDQPQHF.